A single sample is the source of the 19 T cell receptor beta chains below, sequenced in a study of blood T cell repertoires in COVID-19 (TCRdb year 2020). Library preparation employed the immunoSEQ multiplex PCR assay. TCRdb provides this immuneACCESS table in a form limited to in-frame rearrangements. Some clones are lacking; in checked studies, under half of them reflect an unresolved V gene, and why the rest are absent is not known. Present in this sample are 80,000 to 100,000 clones, around 85% of which were seen just once. The ten largest clones take up approximately 15% of the sample. The sample was peripheral blood. The source is a woman aged 80 or older with active or convalescent COVID-19.

The chain carries TRBV27 and TRBJ1-1; D may be TRBD1 (6 bases). The CDR3 spans 15 residues. Trimming took 1 base from V and 0 from J, leaving 9 bases between them. Germline lookup yields CDR1 MNHEY and CDR2 SMNVEV (reference sequence). CDR3 region: CASSLWGGLNTEAFF. The CDR3 region has the DNA TGTGCCAGCAGTTTATGGGGGGGCCTGAACACTGAAGCTTTCTTT.

This clone showed up just once. V usage is TRBV10-3 and J usage is TRBJ2-1; 7 bases match TRBD2. In germline, CDR1 is ENHRY, CDR2 SYGVKD. Trimming took 11 bases from V and 6 from J; bases not matched to a gene: 7. This CDR3 comprises 12 residues. The CDR3 DNA reads TGTGCCGCCGGGACTACCGCCAATGAGCAGTTCTTC. As protein: CAAGTTANEQFF.

The chain links TRBV6-2 or TRBV6-3 to TRBJ2-7, with a possible D match to TRBD1 (6 bases). The CDR3 is made up of 13 amino acids. CDR1 is MNHEY, CDR2 SVGEGT, per germline. V was clipped by 6 bases and J by 9 bases, with 18 bases between them. CDR3 coding DNA: TGTGCCAGCAGCTCCACAACGGAAGGGGGGCAGTACTTC. Translation: CASSSTTEGGQYF.

This chain links TRBV6-2 or TRBV6-3 with TRBJ1-1; the match to TRBD1 covers 9 bases. The CDR3 has 16 amino acids. Germline V CDR1 and CDR2: MNHEY, SVGEGT. Trimming took 0 bases from V and 0 from J; bases not matched to a gene: 2. The CDR3 sequence: CASSYSGTGMNTEAFF. Written as DNA, the CDR3 is TGTGCCAGCAGTTACTCCGGGACAGGGATGAACACTGAAGCTTTCTTT.

This sequence joins TRBV11-3 and TRBJ1-6, with 8 bases lining up with TRBD1. The CDR3 sequence is 12 residues long. V was pared by 9 bases and J by 8 bases, with 3 bases of the junction left unmatched. The germline gives CDR1 SGHNT, CDR2 YENEEA. The CDR3 nucleotides read TGTGCCAGACACAGGGGGGATTCACCCCTCCACTTT. Translation: CARHRGDSPLHF.

V gene TRBV11-2 combines with J gene TRBJ2-5; D not certain. Germline V gives CDR1 SGHAT, CDR2 FQNNGV. Trimming cost V 5 bases and J 7 bases, with 8 bases left between them. This CDR3 spans 11 amino acids. The CDR3 nucleotides read TGTGCCAGCAGCCTAACCTTGACCCAGTACTTC. Its protein product is CASSLTLTQYF. The full variable domain, rest sourced from reference TRBV11-2 and TRBJ2-5, is EAGVAQSPRYKIIEKRQSVAFWCNPISGHATLYWYQQILGQGPKLLIQFQNNGVVDDSQLPKDRFSAERLKGVDSTLKIQPAKLEDSAVYLCASSLTLTQYFGPGTRLLVL.

In this sample, this clone turned up once. The chain uses TRBV10-3 and TRBJ1-2; 8 positions agree with TRBD1. Germline CDR1 reads ENHRY; CDR2 reads SYGVKD. The CDR3 has 15 amino acids. The V and J ends lost 3 bases and 4 bases, in that order; junction bases with no gene match: 7. CDR3 loop: CAISDRGQDRYGYTF. The CDR3 DNA is TGTGCCATCAGTGATAGGGGACAGGATCGCTATGGCTACACCTTC.

The genes are TRBV2 and TRBJ2-6, with D possibly matching TRBD2 (5 bases). The CDR3 runs 16 residues. CDR1 is SNHLY, CDR2 FYNNEI, per germline. V lost 6 bases to trimming and J lost 4 bases, with 16 bases between them. The DNA of the CDR3 is TGTGCCAGCAGCCTGGGCGGAGGAGCAGGGGCCAACGTCCTGACTTTC. Translated: CASSLGGGAGANVLTF.

The rearrangement joins TRBV24-1 to TRBJ2-1; D gene unclear. There are 13 residues in the CDR3. Trimming stripped 3 bases from V and 4 bases from J, with 6 bases between. Germline CDR1 and CDR2: KGHDR and SFDVKD. For the CDR3, the DNA is TGTGCCACCAGTGATCCGTATTACAATGAGCAGTTCTTC. Translation: CATSDPYYNEQFF.

V and J are TRBV3-1 (or the pseudogene TRBV3-2) and TRBJ2-1; 8 nucleotides line up with TRBD1. With V trimmed by 4 bases and J by 3 bases, 8 bases remained unmatched. The V gene's germline CDR1 is LGHDT and CDR2 YNNKEL (reference sequence). This CDR3 comprises 16 residues. CDR3 region: CASSPPGGAFYNEQFF. The DNA for the CDR3 is TGTGCCAGCAGCCCCCCAGGGGGCGCGTTCTACAATGAGCAGTTCTTC.

V is TRBV7-2 and J is TRBJ2-5; tentative D call: TRBD2 (5 bases). Germline values: CDR1 SGHTA, CDR2 FQGNSA. This CDR3 has 13 amino acids. V dropped 0 bases and J dropped 5 bases, with 7 bases sitting between them. For the CDR3, the DNA is TGTGCCAGCAGCTTAGCGGACTCCGAGACCCAGTACTTC. Its protein product is CASSLADSETQYF. Based on the CDR3 plus reference TRBV7-2 and TRBJ2-5, the full variable domain is GAGVSQSPSNKVTEKGKDVELRCDPISGHTALYWYRQSLGQGLEFLIYFQGNSAPDKSGLPSDRFSAERTGGSVSTLTIQRTQQEDSAVYLCASSLADSETQYFGPGTRLLVL.

The rearrangement uses TRBV6-1 and TRBJ2-5, with 9 bases that match TRBD2. The CDR3 loop spans 15 amino acids. V trimming: 2 bases; J trimming: 5 bases; junction bases outside the gene matches: 6. Germline loops: CDR1 MNHNS, CDR2 SASEGT. CDR3 sequence reads: CASSERREGPETQYF. CDR3 DNA: TGTGCCAGCAGTGAAAGGCGGGAGGGCCCTGAGACCCAGTACTTC.

V usage is TRBV7-2 and J usage is TRBJ1-2; tentatively, D is TRBD1 (5 bases). This CDR3 is 15 amino acids long. Germline V gene lookup returns CDR1 SGHTA and CDR2 FQGNSA. V was pared by 2 bases and J by 5 bases, with 15 bases between. The DNA for the CDR3 is TGTGCCAGCAGCTTACAAGAACAGGAGGGTTATGGCTACACCTTC. Its protein product is CASSLQEQEGYGYTF.

This chain uses TRBV6-1 with TRBJ2-3, with 7 bases lining up with TRBD2. There are 17 residues in the CDR3. Per the germline V gene, CDR1 is MNHNS and CDR2 is SASEGT. The ends lost 1 base at V and 3 bases at J; junction bases unmatched: 10. CDR3 protein: CASSEGTWGGMTDTQYF. The CDR3 bases are TGTGCCAGCAGTGAAGGAACGTGGGGAGGGATGACAGATACGCAGTATTTT.

The CDR3 reads CASSLGAGGSGNTIYF. The CDR3 nucleotides read TGTGCCAGCAGTTTAGGCGCCGGAGGCTCTGGAAACACCATATATTTT. The chain combines TRBV28 with TRBJ1-3, with D uncertain. This CDR3 has 16 amino acids. The ends were cut back, 2 bases at V and 0 bases at J, with 11 bases in the middle. Germline V gene data show CDR1 as MDHEN and CDR2 as SYDVKM.

The CDR3 DNA follows: TGTGCCAGCAGCCATACCGGGACAGGGTACTCCTACAATGAGCAGTTCTTC. Translated, it gives CASSHTGTGYSYNEQFF. The V and J genes are TRBV14 and TRBJ2-1; TRBD1 aligns across 9 bases. Germline V gives CDR1 SGHDN, CDR2 FVKESK. The CDR3 extends over 17 amino acids. With 3 bases clipped from V and 0 bases from J, the junction kept 6 bases outside the gene matches.

The chain links TRBV12-3 or TRBV12-4 to TRBJ2-2; D not certain. Trimming took off 6 bases at V and 0 bases at J, with 2 bases between the two ends. The CDR3 runs 12 residues. In DNA, the CDR3 is TGTGCCAGCAGCTCGAACACCGGGGAGCTGTTTTTT. Translating gives CASSSNTGELFF.

This chain joins TRBV7-9 and TRBJ1-4; 11 bases agree with TRBD1. The CDR3 runs to 18 residues. The J segment lost 3 bases and the V segment lost 0 bases, leaving 6 bases of the junction unmatched. Germline CDR1 and CDR2: SEHNR and FQNEAQ (reference sequence). The CDR3 region is CASSLASGQGASNEKLFF. The CDR3 nucleotides read TGTGCCAGCAGCTTAGCATCAGGACAGGGGGCCTCTAATGAAAAACTGTTTTTT.

The chain combines TRBV5-8 with TRBJ1-2; 11 positions match TRBD1. Trimming took 7 bases from V and 5 from J; bases not matched to a gene: 10. The CDR3 totals 15 residues. Germline CDR1 SGHTS, CDR2 YDEGEE. Here the CDR3 reads CASRPGQGARYGYTF. CDR3 sequence (DNA): TGTGCCAGCCGACCCGGACAGGGGGCGAGGTATGGCTACACCTTC.